The 14 T cell receptor beta chains reported below all come from one sample, sequenced in a study of breast tumors, draining lymph nodes, adjacent tissues. Samples came from axillary lymph nodes draining the breast cancer. Using its own MiXCR run on the multiplex PCR reads, TCRdb lists one record per CDR3 protein. The data hold fewer than 250,000 distinct CDR3 sequences, with less than 40% observed a single time. Sequenced: axillary lymph node tissue. These receptors all come from a female donor with breast cancer. Some clones in this sample may be carry-over from other donors' samples.

This clonotype was recorded many times. The rearrangement joins TRBV14 to TRBJ2-7; D unclear. The CDR3 extends over 12 amino acids. The ends were cut back, 3 bases at V and 5 bases at J, with 8 bases in the middle. From germline, CDR1 is SGHDN and CDR2 FVKESK. The CDR3 bases are TGTGCCAGCAGCCATCTTAGGGACGAGCAGTACTTC. It specifies CASSHLRDEQYF.

This clonotype occurred many times. The CDR3 region has the DNA TGTGCCAGCAGGGTGGGGAGCGTTCGAGGGGGTAATTCACCCCTCCACTTT. This translates into CASRVGSVRGGNSPLHF. The chain is built from TRBV6-5 and TRBJ1-6, with a weak D call TRBD1 (6 bases). The CDR3 totals 17 residues. The V gene lost 6 bases and the J gene lost 6 bases, with 21 bases spanning the gap. CDR1 is MNHEY and CDR2 is SVGAGI in the germline V gene.

The chain combines TRBV6-5 with TRBJ2-1, with D possibly being TRBD1 (6 bases). Germline CDR1 MNHEY, CDR2 SVGAGI. The CDR3 length is 16 residues. V lost 0 bases and J lost 8, with 17 bases in between. CDR3 protein: CASSYSGMGTIDEQFF. As DNA, the CDR3 is TGTGCCAGCAGTTACTCGGGGATGGGGACAATAGATGAGCAGTTCTTC.

There are many counts of this clonotype. DNA for the CDR3: TGTGCCAGCAGGACTAGGGGTAGCTCCTACAATGAGCAGTTCTTC. Protein product: CASRTRGSSYNEQFF. The chain has TRBV6-1 and TRBJ2-1; maybe TRBD2 (6 bases). CDR1 and CDR2 from the germline V gene are MNHNS and SASEGT. This CDR3 is 15 amino acids long. Trimming removed 6 bases from V and 0 bases from J, with 12 bases in between.

The chain combines TRBV12-5 with TRBJ1-1; TRBD1 might be the D (5 bases). From germline, CDR1 is LGHNT and CDR2 FRNRAP. The CDR3 runs to 16 residues. The CDR3 loop reads CASSLGQVGPNTEAFF. The CDR3 DNA follows: TGTGCCAGCAGTTTAGGGCAGGTGGGGCCAAACACTGAAGCTTTCTTT. Using reference TRBV12-5 and TRBJ1-1 for the parts outside the CDR3, the full variable domain is DARVTQTPRHKVTEMGQEVTMRCQPILGHNTVFWYRQTMMQGLELLAYFRNRAPLDDSGMPKDRFSAEMPDATLATLKIQPSEPRDSAVYFCASSLGQVGPNTEAFFGQGTRLTVV.

This clonotype was counted at least ten times. A much larger clone sits a single nucleotide away, making a read error possible. The chain has TRBV11-2 and TRBJ1-6; the D is unclear. The CDR3 covers 11 residues. CDR1 and CDR2 from the germline V gene are SGHAT and FQNNGV. The CDR3 nucleotides are TGTGCCAGCAGCTTAGATTCACCCCCCCACTTT. As protein: CASSLDSPPHF.

This clonotype occurred many times. This chain connects TRBV10-2 to TRBJ2-3; 9 bases match TRBD2. The germline V gene encodes CDR1 WSHSY and CDR2 SAAADI. The V segment lost 3 bases and the J segment 1 base; nucleotides outside the gene matches: 8. The CDR3 sequence is 17 residues long. CDR3 amino acids: CASSDPPRTSGTDTQYF. CDR3 coding DNA: TGCGCCAGCAGTGACCCACCCCGGACTAGCGGCACAGATACGCAGTATTTT.

The chain uses TRBV11-1 and TRBJ2-1, with D possibly TRBD1 on 5 matching bases. The CDR3 is 14 residues long. V was trimmed by 3 bases and J by 12 bases, leaving 18 bases between them. The germline V gene encodes CDR1 SGHAT and CDR2 FQDESV (reference sequence). Here the CDR3 DNA reads TGTGCCAGCAGCTTCCAGGGCTACGGACAAGCGCAGTTCTTC. Its translation is CASSFQGYGQAQFF. Looking up the rest from reference TRBV11-1 and TRBJ2-1 gives the full variable domain: EAEVAQSPRYKITEKSQAVAFWCDPISGHATLYWYRQILGQGPELLVQFQDESVVDDSQLPKDRFSAERLKGVDSTLKIQPAELGDSAMYLCASSFQGYGQAQFFGPGTRLTVL.

This clonotype came up many times. This chain links TRBV19 with TRBJ2-7, with 11 bases matching TRBD2. The V gene end was trimmed by 7 bases and the J gene end by 0 bases; junction bases not matched to a gene: 11. The length of the CDR3 is 17 residues. Germline V gene sequence: CDR1 LNHDA, CDR2 SQIVND (reference sequence). CDR3 nucleotides: TGTGCCAGTAAACACACTAGCGGGAGAGGTGGCTCCTACGAGCAGTACTTC. Amino acids: CASKHTSGRGGSYEQYF.

This clonotype was detected many times. V gene TRBV18 combines with J gene TRBJ2-7; 10 bases align to TRBD2. The germline gives CDR1 KGHSH, CDR2 LQKENI. Unmatched junction bases numbered 9, after V lost 0 bases and J lost 7 bases. This CDR3 is built from 16 residues. The CDR3 DNA follows: TGTGCCAGCTCACCACCCGGGCCTAGCGGGAGCGGAGAGCAGTACTTC. It yields the protein CASSPPGPSGSGEQYF.

This clonotype has at least ten counts. The chain links TRBV5-6 to TRBJ2-7; TRBD2 might be the D (6 bases). Germline V lookup: CDR1 SGHDT, CDR2 YYEEEE. The V gene lost 6 bases and the J gene lost 3 bases, with 13 bases spanning the gap. This CDR3 spans 13 amino acids. CDR3 protein: CASKRTGVYEQYF. CDR3 DNA: TGTGCCAGCAAACGAACGGGGGTCTACGAGCAGTACTTC.

The V call is TRBV7-3, the J call TRBJ2-5; D may correspond to TRBD1 or TRBD2 (6 bases each). Between the trimmed V and J ends, which lost 7 bases and 5 bases, there was a span of 23 bases. The germline CDR1 and CDR2 sequences are SGHTA and FQGTGA. The CDR3 loop spans 16 amino acids. CDR3 sequence reads: CASTVSGGLSRETQYF. The CDR3 DNA follows: TGTGCCAGCACCGTTTCCGGGGGCCTTTCTAGGGAGACCCAGTACTTC. Complete variable domain (other parts from reference TRBV7-3 and TRBJ2-5): GAGVSQTPSNKVTEKGKYVELRCDPISGHTALYWYRQSLGQGPEFLIYFQGTGAADDSGLPNDRFFAVRPEGSVSTLKIQRTERGDSAVYLCASTVSGGLSRETQYFGPGTRLLVL.

The chain recombines TRBV20-1 with TRBJ1-5; no clear D. There are 13 residues in the CDR3. Germline V gives CDR1 DFQATT, CDR2 SNEGSKA (reference sequence). The germline V and J ends were trimmed by 1 base and 11 bases, with 15 bases remaining between them. The CDR3 DNA reads as TGCAGTGCTAGAGTTTCGCTCCAAGAGACCCAGCATTTT. Translated, it gives CSARVSLQETQHF.

The chain links TRBV5-1 to TRBJ1-5; D is possibly TRBD1 (6 bases). The CDR3 consists of 15 residues. The germline V gene encodes CDR1 SGHRS and CDR2 YFSETQ. V was trimmed by 2 bases and J by 2 bases, leaving 11 bases between them. The DNA of the CDR3 is TGCGCCAGCAGCTTTGGGGGCGCGGGCAATCAGCCCCAGCATTTT. This encodes CASSFGGAGNQPQHF. The full variable domain, completed using reference TRBV5-1 and TRBJ1-5, is KAGVTQTPRYLIKTRGQQVTLSCSPISGHRSVSWYQQTPGQGLQFLFEYFSETQRNKGNFPGRFSGRQFSNSRSEMNVSTLELGDSALYLCASSFGGAGNQPQHFGDGTRLSIL.